These T cell receptor beta chains were read from a single sample in a study of lymphopenia after photon versus proton radiotherapy. TCRdb's table, derived via immunoSEQ multiplex PCR, lists solely in-frame clones and lacks some. The sample has some 76,000 clones, 85% to 95% seen once. This material consisted of peripheral blood, taken from a patient treated with photon-based radiotherapy. The receptors shown here come from a woman in her thirties or forties with cholangiocarcinoma. Both conserved end residues are part of each CDR3.

J gene | CDR3 length | V gene | CDR3 protein
TRBJ2-3 | 16 | TRBV19 | CASSIGTRAPTDTQYF
TRBJ1-5 | 16 | TRBV19 | CASSIAGGRTSQPQHF
TRBJ1-3 | 12 | TRBV28 | CASSEMGNTIYF
TRBJ1-1 | 15 | TRBV18 | CASSEWRSWSTEAFF
TRBJ2-3 | 12 | TRBV11-2 | CASRSRGDTQYF
TRBJ2-1 | 16 | TRBV7-2 | CASRTVGTGGYNEQFF
TRBJ2-1 | 15 | TRBV14 | CASNHIAGVGNEQFF
TRBJ2-6 | 19 | TRBV9 | CASSVTAARPGSGANVLTF
TRBJ1-1 | 14 | TRBV30 | CAWKSGPMNTEAFF
TRBJ2-3 | 13 | TRBV6-4 | CASSDSSVDTQYF
TRBJ1-6 | 15 | TRBV30 | CACGQASSYNSPLHF
TRBJ1-6 | 10 | TRBV30 | CACSGSPLHF
TRBJ1-1 | 11 | TRBV5-1 | CASRGDTEAFF
TRBJ1-1 | 15 | TRBV28 | CASSLSPGQVGRAFF
TRBJ1-1 | 11 | TRBV28 | CASDGNTEAFF
TRBJ2-7 | 13 | TRBV5-6 | CASTDGGAYEQYF
TRBJ2-7 | 15 | TRBV5-4 | CASSLKTGEASEQYF
TRBJ2-4 | 17 | TRBV25-1 | CASSPPVDRGEEDIQYF
TRBJ2-3 | 15 | TRBV9 | CASSVYGGPTDTQYF
TRBJ1-6 | 15 | TRBV28 | CASSTGGQGFSPLHF
TRBJ1-2 | 14 | TRBV4-1 | CASQGVQSNYGYTF
TRBJ2-7 | 16 | TRBV4-3 | CASSQRIRDTSYEQYF
TRBJ2-7 | 15 | TRBV4-1 | CASSQEDRGSYEQYF
TRBJ2-1 | 17 | TRBV28 | CASSLLGTSGSRDEQFF
TRBJ1-5 | 13 | TRBV6-1 | CASTEFGNQPQHF
TRBJ1-5 | 12 | TRBV6-5 | CASSSPNQPQHF
TRBJ2-1 | 13 | TRBV9 | CASSVEGYNEQFF
TRBJ1-2 | 15 | TRBV2 | CASHATNQGNYGYTF
TRBJ2-3 | 16 | TRBV5-4 | CASSLDPGRSTDTQYF
TRBJ1-2 | 15 | TRBV6-5 | CASSYRGRGAYGYTF
TRBJ2-5 | 17 | TRBV7-8 | CASRSTRLGQNQETQYF
TRBJ2-6 | 16 | TRBV6-5 | CASSFLSTGSDNVLTF
TRBJ1-2 | 13 | TRBV27 | CASASGILYGYTF
TRBJ2-5 | 16 | TRBV7-3 | CASSWTSGGVQETQYF
TRBJ2-7 | 13 | TRBV7-9 | CASSLGPGGEQYF
TRBJ1-3 | 14 | TRBV30 | CAWKPRGSGNTIYF
TRBJ2-7 | 13 | TRBV30 | CAWMWGQGREQYF
TRBJ1-1 | 13 | TRBV6-5 | CASSYGGNTEAFF
TRBJ1-6 | 16 | TRBV5-1 | CASSLVFAGDNSPLHF
TRBJ1-1 | 13 | TRBV29-1 | CSVGRGDSTEAFF
TRBJ2-3 | 15 | TRBV27 | CASSSSGSGTDTQYF
TRBJ2-7 | 16 | TRBV6-1 | CASSDPGTGSSYEQYF